This TCR beta chain was obtained from a study of cytomegalovirus exposure and HLA in healthy donors. Study-wide results and caveats: Sequencing had likely introduced a cluster of highly shared sequence variants as an artifact.

In the PCR, 60 Vbeta and 13 Jbeta primers were used. Generated by immunoSEQ multiplex PCR, the TCRdb table keeps only in-frame clones and is missing some. The sample yields about 130,000 clones, 75% to 85% seen once. A remark on this clone: Its antigen is unknown.

The CDR3 has 15 amino acids. CDR1 and CDR2 from the germline V gene are KGHSH and LQKENI. Trimming cost V 3 bases and J 4 bases, with 13 bases left between them. The rearrangement links TRBV18 to TRBJ2-1, with D possibly being TRBD1 (6 bases). Sequenced material: PBMCs. This TCR was recovered from a man in his fifties or sixties in good health and CMV-seronegative. The CDR3, as DNA: TGTGCCAGCTCACCTGCAGGGGACCCATACAATGAGCAGTTCTTC. Amino acid sequence: CASSPAGDPYNEQFF.